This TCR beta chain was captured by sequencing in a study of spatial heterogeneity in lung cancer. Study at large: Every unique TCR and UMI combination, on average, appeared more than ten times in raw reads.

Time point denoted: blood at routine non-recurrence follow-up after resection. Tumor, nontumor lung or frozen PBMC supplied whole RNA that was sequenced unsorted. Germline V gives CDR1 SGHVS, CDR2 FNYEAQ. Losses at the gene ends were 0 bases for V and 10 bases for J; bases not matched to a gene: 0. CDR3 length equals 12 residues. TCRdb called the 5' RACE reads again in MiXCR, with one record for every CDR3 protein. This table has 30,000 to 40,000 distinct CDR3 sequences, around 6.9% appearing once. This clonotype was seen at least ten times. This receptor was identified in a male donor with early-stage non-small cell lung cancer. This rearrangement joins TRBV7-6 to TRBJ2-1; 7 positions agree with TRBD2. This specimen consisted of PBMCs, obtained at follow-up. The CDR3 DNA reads TGTGCCAGCAGCTTAGCCGGGGGGGAGCAGTTCTTC. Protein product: CASSLAGGEQFF. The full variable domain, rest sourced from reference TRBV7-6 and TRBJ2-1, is GAGVSQSPRYKVTKRGQDVALRCDPISGHVSLYWYRQALGQGPEFLTYFNYEAQQDKSGLPNDRFSAERPEGSISTLTIQRTEQRDSAMYRCASSLAGGEQFFGPGTRLTVL.